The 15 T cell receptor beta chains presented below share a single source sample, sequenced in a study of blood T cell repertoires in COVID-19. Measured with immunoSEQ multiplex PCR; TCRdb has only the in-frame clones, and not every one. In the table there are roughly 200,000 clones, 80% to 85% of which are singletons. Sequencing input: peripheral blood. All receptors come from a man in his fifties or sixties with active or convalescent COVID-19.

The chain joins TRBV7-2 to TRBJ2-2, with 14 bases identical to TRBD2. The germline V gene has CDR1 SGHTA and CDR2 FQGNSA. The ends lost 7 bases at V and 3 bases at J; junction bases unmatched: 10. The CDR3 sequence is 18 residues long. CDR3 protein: CASTYGLAGGPDTGELFF. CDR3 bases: TGTGCCAGCACCTATGGACTAGCGGGGGGCCCGGACACCGGGGAGCTGTTTTTT.

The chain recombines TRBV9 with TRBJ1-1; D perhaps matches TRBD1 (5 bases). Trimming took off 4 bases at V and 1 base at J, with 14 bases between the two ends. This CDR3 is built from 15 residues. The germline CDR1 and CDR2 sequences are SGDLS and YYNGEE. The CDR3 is CASSPLPQGNTEAFF. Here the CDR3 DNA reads TGTGCCAGCAGCCCCCTCCCCCAGGGGAACACTGAAGCTTTCTTT.

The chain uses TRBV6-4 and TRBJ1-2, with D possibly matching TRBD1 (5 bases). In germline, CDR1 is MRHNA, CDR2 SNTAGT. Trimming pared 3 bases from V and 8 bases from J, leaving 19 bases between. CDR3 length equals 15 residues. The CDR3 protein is CASSEREDGTGGYTF. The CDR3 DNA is TGTGCCAGCAGTGAACGGGAGGACGGTACAGGAGGCTACACCTTC.

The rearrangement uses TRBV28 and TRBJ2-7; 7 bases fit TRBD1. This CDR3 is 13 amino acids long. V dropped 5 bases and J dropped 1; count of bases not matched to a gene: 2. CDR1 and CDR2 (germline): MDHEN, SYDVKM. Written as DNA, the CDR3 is TGTGCCAGCAGTGGGACAGATTCCTACGAGCAGTACTTC. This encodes CASSGTDSYEQYF. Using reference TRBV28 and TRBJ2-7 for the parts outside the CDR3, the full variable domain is DVKVTQSSRYLVKRTGEKVFLECVQDMDHENMFWYRQDPGLGLRLIYFSYDVKMKEKGDIPEGYSVSREKKERFSLILESASTNQTSMYLCASSGTDSYEQYFGPGTRLTVT.

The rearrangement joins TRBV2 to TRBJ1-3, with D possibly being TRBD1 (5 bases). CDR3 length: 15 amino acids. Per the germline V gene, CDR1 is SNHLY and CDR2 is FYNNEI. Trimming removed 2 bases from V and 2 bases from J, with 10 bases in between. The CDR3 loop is CASSEWAGTGNTIYF. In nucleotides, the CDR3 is TGTGCCAGCAGTGAATGGGCAGGGACTGGAAACACCATATATTTT.

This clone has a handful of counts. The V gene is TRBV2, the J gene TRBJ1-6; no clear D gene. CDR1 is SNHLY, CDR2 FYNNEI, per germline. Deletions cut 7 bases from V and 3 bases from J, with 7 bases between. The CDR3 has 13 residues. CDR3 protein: CASMGRYNSPLHF. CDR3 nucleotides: TGTGCCAGCATGGGCCGCTATAATTCACCCCTCCACTTT. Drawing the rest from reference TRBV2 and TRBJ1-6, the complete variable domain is EPEVTQTPSHQVTQMGQEVILRCVPISNHLYFYWYRQILGQKVEFLVSFYNNEISEKSEIFDDQFSVERPDGSNFTLKIRSTKLEDSAMYFCASMGRYNSPLHFGNGTRLTVT.

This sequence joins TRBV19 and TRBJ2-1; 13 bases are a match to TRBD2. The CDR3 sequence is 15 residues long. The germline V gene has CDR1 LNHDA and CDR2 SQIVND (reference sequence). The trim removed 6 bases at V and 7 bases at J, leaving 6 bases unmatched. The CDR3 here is CASRETSGGWNEQFF. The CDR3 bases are TGTGCCAGTAGGGAGACTAGCGGGGGGTGGAATGAGCAGTTCTTC.

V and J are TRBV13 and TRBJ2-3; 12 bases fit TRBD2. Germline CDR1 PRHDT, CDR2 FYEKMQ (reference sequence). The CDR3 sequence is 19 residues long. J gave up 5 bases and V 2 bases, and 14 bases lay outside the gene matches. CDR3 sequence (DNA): TGTGCCAGCAGCTTAAGGCTAGCGGGGGGGCCGGGACCCGTAGATACGCAGTATTTT. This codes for CASSLRLAGGPGPVDTQYF.

CDR3 loop: CASSQESPLHF. CDR3 DNA sequence: TGCGCCAGCAGTCAAGAGTCACCCCTCCACTTT. The genes are TRBV23-1 and TRBJ1-6; D is unclear. TRBV23-1 is an ORF; its function is uncertain. V was clipped by 2 bases and J by 10 bases, with 3 bases between them. This CDR3 is built from 11 residues.

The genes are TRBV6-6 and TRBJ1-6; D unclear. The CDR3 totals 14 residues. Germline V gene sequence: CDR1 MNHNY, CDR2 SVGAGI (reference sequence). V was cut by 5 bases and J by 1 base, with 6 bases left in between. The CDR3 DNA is TGTGCCAGCAGTCCCCAGTCCTATAATTCACCCCTCCACTTT. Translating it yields CASSPQSYNSPLHF.

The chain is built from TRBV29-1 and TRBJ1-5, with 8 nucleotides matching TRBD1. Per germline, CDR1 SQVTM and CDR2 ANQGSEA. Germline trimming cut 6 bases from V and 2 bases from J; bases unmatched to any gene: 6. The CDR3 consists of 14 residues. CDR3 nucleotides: TGCAGCGTCCTGGACAGGGTGGGCAATCAGCCCCAGCATTTT. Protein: CSVLDRVGNQPQHF.

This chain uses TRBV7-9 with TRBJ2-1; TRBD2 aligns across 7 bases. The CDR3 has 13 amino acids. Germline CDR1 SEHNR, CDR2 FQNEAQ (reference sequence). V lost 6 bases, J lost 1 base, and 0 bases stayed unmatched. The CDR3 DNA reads TGTGCCAGCAGGCGGGGGTCCTACAATGAGCAGTTCTTC. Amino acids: CASRRGSYNEQFF.

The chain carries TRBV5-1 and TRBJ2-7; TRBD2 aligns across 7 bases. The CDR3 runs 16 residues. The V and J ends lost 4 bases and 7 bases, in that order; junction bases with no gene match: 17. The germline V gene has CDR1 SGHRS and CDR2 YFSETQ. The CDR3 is CASSELPGRGVLEQYF. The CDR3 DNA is TGCGCCAGCAGCGAGCTCCCGGGACGGGGGGTACTGGAGCAGTACTTC.

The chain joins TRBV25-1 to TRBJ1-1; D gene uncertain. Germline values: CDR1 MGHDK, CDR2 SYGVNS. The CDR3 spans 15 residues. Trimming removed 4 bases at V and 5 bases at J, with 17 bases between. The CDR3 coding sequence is TGTGCCAGCAGTGCCCTAAGAGACTACGGGACTGAAGCTTTCTTT. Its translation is CASSALRDYGTEAFF.

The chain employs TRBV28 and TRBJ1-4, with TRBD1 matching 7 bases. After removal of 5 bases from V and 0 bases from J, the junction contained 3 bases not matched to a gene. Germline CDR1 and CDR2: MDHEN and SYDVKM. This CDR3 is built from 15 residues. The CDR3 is CASSDRAATNEKLFF. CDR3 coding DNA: TGTGCCAGCAGTGACAGGGCTGCAACTAATGAAAAACTGTTTTTT.